In its sample, the clone carrying this T cell receptor beta chain was seen many times. Its cognate antigen is unknown. This entry comes from a study of T cells in Graves' hyperthyroidism and ophthalmopathy. Findings and limits, study-wide: Expanded thyroid clonotypes (above 0.001) were mostly also found in blood. Stable hyperthyroidism and ophthalmopathy were separated using 13 V-J signatures.

Hyperthyroidism was newly diagnosed in patients aged 18 to 65 (duration under 2 months). Based on clinical symptoms, serum thyroxine and TRAb, thyroid ultrasound and orbital computed tomography, diagnoses were reached. Researchers amplified the TCR beta CDR3 regions from RNA transcripts. The HTBI set primed first-round TCR CDR3 RT-PCR. TCRdb redid the calling of the multiplex PCR reads with MiXCR, one entry per CDR3 protein. Of fewer than 550,000 distinct CDR3 sequences in the sample, approximately 14% were seen once. The germline V gene encodes CDR1 MNHNS and CDR2 SASEGT. This CDR3 has 16 residues. V was cut by 5 bases and J by 0 bases, with 14 bases left in between.

This TCR was sampled from a woman between 18 and 29 years old with Graves' hyperthyroidism. Sequenced input: blood. The rearrangement links TRBV6-1 to TRBJ2-1, with D tentatively TRBD2 (6 bases). CDR3 bases: TGTGCCAGCAGTTCGAAAAGCGGGTACTCCTACAATGAGCAGTTCTTC. Residues: CASSSKSGYSYNEQFF.